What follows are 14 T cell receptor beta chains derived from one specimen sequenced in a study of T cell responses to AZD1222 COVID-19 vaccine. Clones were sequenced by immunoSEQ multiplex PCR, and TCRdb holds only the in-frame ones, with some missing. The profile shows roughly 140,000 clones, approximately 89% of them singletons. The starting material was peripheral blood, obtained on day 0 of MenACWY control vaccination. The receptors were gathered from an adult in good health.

The CDR3 sequence: CASSRGQEGRPQHF. The DNA for the CDR3 is TGTGCCAGCAGCCGAGGACAGGAGGGACGGCCCCAGCATTTT. The rearrangement joins TRBV3-1 (or the pseudogene TRBV3-2) to TRBJ1-5; 7 positions agree with TRBD1. Per the germline V gene, CDR1 is LGHDT and CDR2 is YNNKEL (reference sequence). The V gene end was trimmed by 4 bases and the J gene end by 9 bases; junction bases not matched to a gene: 9. This CDR3 region has 14 residues.

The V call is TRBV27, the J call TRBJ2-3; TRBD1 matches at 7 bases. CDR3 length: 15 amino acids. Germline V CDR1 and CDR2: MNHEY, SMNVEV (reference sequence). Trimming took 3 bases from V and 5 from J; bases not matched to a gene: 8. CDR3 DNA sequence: TGTGCCAGCAGTTTGCCAGACAGGGCTAAAGATACGCAGTATTTT. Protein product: CASSLPDRAKDTQYF.

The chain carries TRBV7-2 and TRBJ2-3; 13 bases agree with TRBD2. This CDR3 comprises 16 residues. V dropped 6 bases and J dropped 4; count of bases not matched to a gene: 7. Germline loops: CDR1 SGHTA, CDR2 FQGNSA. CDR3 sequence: CASRTGTSGTSDTQYF. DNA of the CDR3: TGTGCCAGCAGGACAGGGACTAGCGGGACCTCAGATACGCAGTATTTT.

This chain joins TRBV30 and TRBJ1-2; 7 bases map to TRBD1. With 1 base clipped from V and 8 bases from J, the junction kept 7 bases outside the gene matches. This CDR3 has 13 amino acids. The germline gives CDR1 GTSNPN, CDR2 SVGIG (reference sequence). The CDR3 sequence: CAWSALTGRGYTF. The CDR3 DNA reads TGTGCCTGGAGTGCCTTGACAGGGCGCGGCTACACCTTC. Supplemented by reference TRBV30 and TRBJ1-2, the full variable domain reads SQTIHQWPATLVQPVGSPLSLECTVEGTSNPNLYWYRQAAGRGLQLLFYSVGIGQISSEVPQNLSASRPQDRQFILSSKKLLLSDSGFYLCAWSALTGRGYTFGSGTRLTVV.

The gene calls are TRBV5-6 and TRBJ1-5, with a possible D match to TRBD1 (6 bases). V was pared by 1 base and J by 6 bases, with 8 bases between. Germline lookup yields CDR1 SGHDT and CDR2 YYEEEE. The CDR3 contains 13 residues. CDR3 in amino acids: CASSLNRAQPQHF. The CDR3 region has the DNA TGTGCCAGCAGCTTGAACAGGGCTCAGCCCCAGCATTTT.

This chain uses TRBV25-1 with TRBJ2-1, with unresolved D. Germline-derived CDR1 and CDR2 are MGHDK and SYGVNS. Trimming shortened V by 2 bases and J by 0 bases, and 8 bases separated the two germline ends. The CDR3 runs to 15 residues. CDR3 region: CASSEIESSYNEQFF. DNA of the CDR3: TGTGCCAGCAGTGAAATAGAGAGCTCCTACAATGAGCAGTTCTTC.

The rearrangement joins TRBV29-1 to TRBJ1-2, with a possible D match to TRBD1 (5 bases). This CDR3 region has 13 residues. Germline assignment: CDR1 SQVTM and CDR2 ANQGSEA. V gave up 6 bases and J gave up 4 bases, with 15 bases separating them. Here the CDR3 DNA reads TGCAGCGTGAGTCGGGGGACTACCTATGGCTACACCTTC. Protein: CSVSRGTTYGYTF.

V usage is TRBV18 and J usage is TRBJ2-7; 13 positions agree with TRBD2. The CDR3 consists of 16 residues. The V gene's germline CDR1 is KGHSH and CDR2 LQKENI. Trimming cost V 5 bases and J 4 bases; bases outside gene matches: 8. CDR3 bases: TGTGCCAGCTCATCAAGGACTAGCGGGAGTTTGTACGAGCAGTACTTC. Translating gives CASSSRTSGSLYEQYF.

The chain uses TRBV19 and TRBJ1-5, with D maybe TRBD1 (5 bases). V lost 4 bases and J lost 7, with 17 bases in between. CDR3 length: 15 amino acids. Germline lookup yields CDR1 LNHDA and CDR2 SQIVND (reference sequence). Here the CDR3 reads CASSTWDVGDQPQHF. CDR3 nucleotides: TGTGCCAGTAGTACCTGGGACGTCGGAGACCAGCCCCAGCATTTT.

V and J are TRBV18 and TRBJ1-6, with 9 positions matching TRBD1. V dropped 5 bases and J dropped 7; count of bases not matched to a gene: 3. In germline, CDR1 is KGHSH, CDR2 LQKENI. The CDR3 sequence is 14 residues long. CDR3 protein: CASSAGTGNSPLHF. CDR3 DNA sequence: TGTGCCAGCTCAGCGGGGACAGGGAATTCACCCCTCCACTTT.

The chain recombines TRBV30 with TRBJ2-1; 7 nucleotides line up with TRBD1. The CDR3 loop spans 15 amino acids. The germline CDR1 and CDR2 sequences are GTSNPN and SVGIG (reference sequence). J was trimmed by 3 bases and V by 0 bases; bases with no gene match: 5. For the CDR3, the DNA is TGTGCCTGGAGTGTATACAGGGGTGGCTACAATGAGCAGTTCTTC. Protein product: CAWSVYRGGYNEQFF.

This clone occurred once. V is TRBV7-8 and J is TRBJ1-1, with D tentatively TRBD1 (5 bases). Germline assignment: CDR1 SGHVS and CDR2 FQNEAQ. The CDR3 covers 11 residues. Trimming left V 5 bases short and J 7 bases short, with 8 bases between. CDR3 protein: CASSDSFEAFF. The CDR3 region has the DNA TGTGCCAGCAGCGACAGTTTTGAAGCTTTCTTT.

The CDR3: CASSVEGRYTF. The DNA of the CDR3 is TGTGCCAGCAGCGTAGAAGGCCGCTACACCTTC. The V and J genes are TRBV9 and TRBJ1-2, with D unclear. This CDR3 contains 11 residues. V was trimmed by 0 bases and J by 9 bases, leaving 6 bases between them. CDR1 SGDLS and CDR2 YYNGEE come from the germline V gene.

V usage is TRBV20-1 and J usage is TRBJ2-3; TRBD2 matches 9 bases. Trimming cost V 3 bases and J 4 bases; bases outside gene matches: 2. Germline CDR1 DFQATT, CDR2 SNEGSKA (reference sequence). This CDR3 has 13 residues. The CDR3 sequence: CSASSGSPDTQYF. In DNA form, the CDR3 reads TGCAGTGCTAGTAGCGGGAGTCCAGATACGCAGTATTTT.